Reported below is one T cell receptor beta chain. It lacks a known antigen. The sample holds no much larger clone one base away, and base qualities are not on file. The germline V gene gives CDR1 as SGDLS and CDR2 as YYNGEE. From V the trimming removes 4 bases and from J it removes 10 bases, while the gene matches leave 13 bases of the junction unaccounted for. The CDR3 has 15 amino acids, counting the end cysteine and phenylalanine. Here the CDR3 DNA is all that survives: 45 bases in frame from base 1. This record comes from a study of shared T cell receptors in the human thymus (dated by TCRdb to the early 2020s). Notes on the research overall: The study investigated the way shared, self-reactive T-cell receptor alpha chains are produced in the human thymus.

The protocol used for the library was the immunoSEQ multiplex PCR assay. TCRdb stores this immuneACCESS table with in-frame sequences only. Part of the clones is absent; in the studies checked, under half of the shortfall reflects unresolved V genes, and no reason is known for the rest. This sample comprises under 850,000 clones, more than 75% of them detected only once. About 0.01% of the sample belongs to the ten largest clones. This sample was shared with a second study, whose subject was human thymus T cells. As noted in the second study: The donors were immunologically healthy infants in Finland who had open corrective cardiac surgery for congenital heart defects. Thymus tissue was obtained as surgical resects removed during corrective cardiac surgery. Usage of V and J gene segments appeared to be biased in both the thymic and the peripheral blood repertoires. The related research found that thymic TCR repertoires overlapped highly between unrelated individuals. The study characterized TCR alpha and beta repertoires from about 8 infant thymus samples and a few related peripheral blood samples. Donor ages ranging from about 6 to 244 days were recorded, and roughly six male and a couple of female infants were included in the cohort. Thymocytes were freed from the tissue by mechanical means and kept at -70 degrees C as pellets of roughly 8.5-31 million cells. Genomic DNA was extracted from frozen cell pellets with a QIAsymphony instrument. Using the immunoSEQ multiplex PCR assay, the TCRB and TCRAD loci were amplified from a standardized quantity of quality-controlled genomic DNA. The V(D)J region was spanned by amplicons of a length sufficient to cover the CDR3 and to identify V and J genes. Through the commercial immunoSEQ service, the amplicons were sequenced on an Illumina platform. Corrections for primer bias and sequencing errors followed previously described methods, while TCRAD and TCRB definitions were based on the IMGT database. immunoSEQ Analyzer 3.0 and VDJTools were used for repertoire analysis, which covered basic statistics, V/J segment usage, diversity estimates, rarefaction and pairwise overlap. Chao1, ChaoE, Efron-Thisted, Shannon and inverse Simpson indices were used to estimate diversity, which was also estimated on datasets down-sampled to the smallest sample. Repertoire overlap used strict matching of CDR3 nucleotide sequence, V gene and J gene, with Jaccard-based multidimensional scaling clustering. Thymus samples yielded on average roughly 790,000 unique TCRB clonotypes, compared with some 89,000 from blood samples.

Sequenced input: thymocytes. The receptor was isolated from a boy younger than two with a congenital heart defect. Donor details come from another sample of the same person, matched by shared clones. The chain couples TRBV9 to TRBJ2-1, and TRBD2 aligns with 8 junction nucleotides. The CDR3 corresponds to CASSPLRTSWFEQFF. The sequenced DNA: TGTGCCAGCAGCCCCCTAAGGACTAGCTGGTTCGAGCAGTTCTTC.